These T cell receptor beta chains were read from a single sample in a study of blood T cell repertoires in COVID-19. TCRdb keeps only in-frame clones here, not all; method: immunoSEQ multiplex PCR. The sample holds roughly 100,000 clones; 85% are singletons and the top ten take roughly 4.5%. Source material: peripheral blood. These TCRs come from a man between 45 and 60 years old with acute or convalescent COVID-19. Each CDR3 is given with its conserved first and last residue. The D gene is left open where the match is weak. Only some rows state a clone size, as once, few, many or a class for expanded clones.

v_call,d_call,clone_size,j_call,cdr3_aa,cdr3_nt
TRBV28,-,-,TRBJ1-2,CASSPGGGNYGYTF,TGTGCCAGCAGTCCCGGGGGGGGTAACTATGGCTACACCTTC
TRBV9,TRBD2,-,TRBJ2-1,CASSVLAGGSNEQFF,TGTGCCAGCAGCGTACTAGCGGGAGGATCCAATGAGCAGTTCTTC
TRBV7-3,TRBD1,-,TRBJ1-1,CASSLDNRGTEAFF,TGTGCCAGCAGCTTAGATAACAGGGGCACTGAAGCTTTCTTT
TRBV28,-,-,TRBJ2-4,CASSGSLAKNIQYF,TGTGCCAGCAGTGGGAGTTTAGCCAAAAACATTCAGTACTTC
TRBV4-1,TRBD2,-,TRBJ2-3,CASSQERGASGRMTDTQYF,TGCGCCAGCAGCCAAGAGAGAGGAGCTAGCGGGAGGATGACAGATACGCAGTATTTT
TRBV18,TRBD1,-,TRBJ2-2,CASSLLTGGNTGELFF,TGTGCCAGCTCACTCCTGACAGGGGGCAACACCGGGGAGCTGTTTTTT
TRBV6-1,-,-,TRBJ1-5,CASSDRGRGQPQHF,TGTGCCAGCAGTGACAGGGGTAGAGGGCAGCCCCAGCATTTT
TRBV9,TRBD2,-,TRBJ2-1,CASSAPGLAGKSSYNEQFF,TGTGCCAGCAGCGCCCCGGGACTAGCGGGAAAAAGCTCCTACAATGAGCAGTTCTTC
TRBV28,-,-,TRBJ2-2,CASTGNTGELFF,TGTGCCAGCACCGGGAATACCGGGGAGCTGTTTTTT
TRBV6-5,TRBD2,-,TRBJ2-5,CASSGGAFQETQYF,TGTGCCAGCAGCGGGGGGGCTTTCCAAGAGACCCAGTACTTC
TRBV14,-,-,TRBJ2-1,CASSRPIDGEQFF,TGTGCCAGCAGCCGCCCTATCGACGGGGAGCAGTTCTTC
TRBV5-4,-,-,TRBJ2-7,CASSLGGLEQYF,TGTGCCAGCAGCTTGGGAGGGTTGGAGCAGTACTTC
TRBV19,-,-,TRBJ1-2,CASSIMQAANYGYTF,TGTGCCAGTAGTATCATGCAGGCAGCTAACTATGGCTACACCTTC
TRBV24-1,TRBD2,-,TRBJ2-3,CATSDPGLAGPDTQYF,TGTGCCACCAGTGACCCGGGACTAGCGGGACCCGATACGCAGTATTTT
TRBV5-1,TRBD2,-,TRBJ2-1,CASSLVGGGADEQFF,TGCGCCAGCAGCTTGGTCGGCGGGGGGGCGGATGAGCAGTTCTTC
TRBV9,-,-,TRBJ1-1,CASSGGWVNTEAFF,TGTGCCAGCAGCGGAGGGTGGGTGAACACTGAAGCTTTCTTT
TRBV9,-,once,TRBJ1-4,CASSGRVGNEKLFF,TGTGCCAGCAGCGGTCGGGTGGGTAATGAAAAACTGTTTTTT
TRBV9,TRBD2,-,TRBJ2-1,CASSSSGSIRNEQFF,TGTGCCAGCAGTTCTAGCGGGAGTATCCGGAATGAGCAGTTCTTC
TRBV19,TRBD1,-,TRBJ1-2,CASMTGTGGSIYGYTF,TGTGCCAGTATGACCGGGACAGGTGGATCCATCTATGGCTACACCTTC
TRBV10-3,-,-,TRBJ1-2,CAISGGQAYGYTF,TGTGCCATCAGCGGAGGTCAGGCCTATGGCTACACCTTC
TRBV14,-,-,TRBJ2-1,CASSQGTFSEQFF,TGTGCCAGCAGCCAGGGGACTTTTAGTGAGCAGTTCTTC
TRBV18,-,-,TRBJ2-6,CASSGTDSGANVLTF,TGTGCCAGCTCGGGGACTGATTCTGGGGCCAACGTCCTGACTTTC
TRBV4-1,-,-,TRBJ1-3,CASSQVADSGNTIYF,TGCGCCAGCAGCCAAGTCGCGGACTCTGGAAACACCATATATTTT
TRBV6-5,TRBD1,-,TRBJ1-6,CASSYSGDSNSPLHF,TGTGCCAGCAGTTACTCGGGGGACAGCAATTCACCCCTCCACTTT
TRBV4-1,TRBD2,-,TRBJ2-3,CASSVISVAGGRITDTQYF,TGCGCCAGCAGCGTGATATCTGTAGCGGGGGGGCGTATCACAGATACGCAGTATTTT
TRBV6-5,-,-,TRBJ1-1,CASSYPPGNPTEAFF,TGTGCCAGCAGTTACCCGCCAGGAAACCCCACTGAAGCTTTCTTT